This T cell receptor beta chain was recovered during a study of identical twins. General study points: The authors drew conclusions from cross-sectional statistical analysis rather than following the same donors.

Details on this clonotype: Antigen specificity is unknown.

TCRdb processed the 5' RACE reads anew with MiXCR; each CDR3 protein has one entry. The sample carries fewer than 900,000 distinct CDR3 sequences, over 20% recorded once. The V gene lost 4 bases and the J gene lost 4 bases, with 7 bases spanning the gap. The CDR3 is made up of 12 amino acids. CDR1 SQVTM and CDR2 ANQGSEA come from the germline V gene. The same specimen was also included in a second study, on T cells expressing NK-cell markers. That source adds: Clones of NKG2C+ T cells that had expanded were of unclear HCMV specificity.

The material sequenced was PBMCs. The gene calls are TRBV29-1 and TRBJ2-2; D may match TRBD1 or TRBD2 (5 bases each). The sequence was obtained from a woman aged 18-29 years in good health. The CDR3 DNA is TGCAGCGTTGCGGGGCCCACCGGGGAGCTGTTTTTT. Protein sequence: CSVAGPTGELFF.